These 16 T cell receptor beta chains were all obtained from the same sample, sequenced in a study of shared clonotypes between healthy human individuals. Assay: immunoSEQ multiplex PCR; the TCRdb copy retains only in-frame clones and omits some. Here the sample spans 2.3 million or so clones, more than 85% being singletons. The sequenced sample consisted of naive CD4+ T cells from PBMCs. Documented subset: CD45RA+ positively selected. These receptors all come from a man between 18 and 29 years old in good health. Some clones in this sample may be carry-over from other donors' samples.

With respect to this clone: Different DNA sequences within this sample yield the same CDR3. J is TRBJ2-5 and V is TRBV11-2; perhaps TRBD2 as D (7 bases). Germline values: CDR1 SGHAT, CDR2 FQNNGV. This CDR3 has 15 residues. Trimming removed 5 bases from V and 1 base from J, with 14 bases in between. DNA of the CDR3: TGTGCCAGCAGCCCAACAAGGGGGGGCCAAGAGACCCAGTACTTC. The encoded protein is CASSPTRGGQETQYF.

The table lists this clone with a count of one. V gene TRBV21-1 combines with J gene TRBJ1-5; the table gives TRBD1 as D, unverified against the DNA. TRBV21-1 is designated a pseudogene. The CDR3 runs to 15 residues. The CDR3 sequence is CASSKVGPGGQPQHF. The CDR3 region has the DNA TGTGCCAGCAGCAAAGTGGGCCCAGGGGGCCAGCCCCAGCATTTT.

The chain employs TRBV9 and TRBJ2-1, with 13 positions matching TRBD2. V lost 1 base and J lost 9; bases outside the gene matches: 7. Germline values: CDR1 SGDLS, CDR2 YYNGEE. This CDR3 has 16 residues. The chain's CDR3 is CASSVIRTSGSGEQFF. CDR3 nucleotides: TGTGCCAGCAGCGTAATTAGGACTAGCGGGAGCGGTGAGCAGTTCTTC.

CDR3 sequence: CASSQLRATQYF. For the CDR3, the DNA is TGTGCCAGCAGCCAATTGAGGGCCACCCAGTACTTC. The chain combines TRBV16 with TRBJ2-7; the D gene is possibly TRBD2 (5 bases). The ends were cut back, 1 base at V and 10 bases at J, with 11 bases in the middle. The CDR3 totals 12 residues. Germline V lookup: CDR1 KGHSY, CDR2 FQNENV.

The chain couples TRBV4-1 to TRBJ2-2; the match to TRBD2 covers 7 bases. V lost 0 bases to trimming and J lost 6 bases; unmatched junction nucleotides: 10. Germline V gene lookup returns CDR1 MGHRA and CDR2 YSYEKL. The CDR3 is 17 residues long. In DNA form, the CDR3 reads TGCGCCAGCAGCCAAGATTTTTTAGCGGGCATCTCCGGGGAGCTGTTTTTT. This codes for CASSQDFLAGISGELFF.

This rearrangement joins TRBV15 to TRBJ2-3, with 9 nucleotides matching TRBD1. Trimming cost V 5 bases and J 3 bases; bases outside gene matches: 9. The CDR3 is made up of 16 amino acids. Per germline, CDR1 LNHNV and CDR2 YYDKDF (reference sequence). This chain's CDR3 is CATSGQTGGPTDTQYF. Written as DNA, the CDR3 is TGTGCCACCAGCGGCCAGACAGGGGGGCCAACAGATACGCAGTATTTT.

The chain is built from TRBV11-2 and TRBJ1-1; a weak D match, TRBD1 (6 bases). CDR1 is SGHAT and CDR2 is FQNNGV in the germline V gene. This CDR3 has 15 amino acids. Trimming left V 2 bases short and J 1 base short, with 11 bases between. CDR3 loop: CASSLLGGGNTEAFF. CDR3 DNA: TGTGCCAGCAGCTTATTGGGGGGCGGGAACACTGAAGCTTTCTTT.

J is TRBJ1-1 and V is TRBV27; the D is unclear. The CDR3 is made up of 13 amino acids. Trimming shortened V by 2 bases and J by 7 bases, and 11 bases separated the two germline ends. Looked up from germline, CDR1 is MNHEY and CDR2 is SMNVEV (reference sequence). The CDR3 DNA reads as TGTGCCAGCAGTTTAGAGCCCCTGGGTGAAGCTTTCTTT. Amino acids: CASSLEPLGEAFF.

The genes are TRBV7-9 and TRBJ2-4, with D possibly matching TRBD1 (6 bases). The V gene lost 5 bases and the J gene lost 5 bases, with 7 bases spanning the gap. The CDR3 sequence is 12 residues long. CDR1 SEHNR and CDR2 FQNEAQ come from the germline V gene (reference sequence). CDR3 protein: CASSRQENIQYF. The CDR3 DNA reads TGTGCCAGCAGCCGACAGGAAAACATTCAGTACTTC.

The rearrangement uses TRBV7-2 and TRBJ2-7, with 7 bases lining up with TRBD2. Germline loops: CDR1 SGHTA, CDR2 FQGNSA. This CDR3 has 14 amino acids. V gave up 5 bases and J gave up 2 bases; unmatched junction bases: 6. CDR3 in amino acids: CASSGGGSAYEQYF. As DNA, the CDR3 is TGTGCCAGCAGCGGTGGCGGGAGTGCCTACGAGCAGTACTTC.

V usage is TRBV4-2 and J usage is TRBJ1-1, with D tentatively TRBD1 (5 bases). Germline V gene lookup returns CDR1 LGHNA and CDR2 YNFKEQ. The CDR3 length is 15 residues. Trimming cost V 1 base and J 3 bases, with 12 bases left between them. As DNA, the CDR3 is TGTGCCAGCAGCCAAGTGGCGGGGCGCGACACTGAAGCTTTCTTT. As protein: CASSQVAGRDTEAFF.

V gene TRBV7-3 combines with J gene TRBJ2-3, with 12 bases lining up with TRBD2. Per the germline V gene, CDR1 is SGHTA and CDR2 is FQGTGA. The V and J ends lost 4 bases and 4 bases, in that order; junction bases with no gene match: 6. The CDR3 has 16 amino acids. This CDR3 reads CASSSLAGGLADTQYF. As DNA, the CDR3 is TGTGCCAGCAGCTCCCTAGCGGGAGGGCTGGCAGATACGCAGTATTTT.

The chain links TRBV23-1 to TRBJ2-2; D remains unclear. TRBV23-1 is designated an ORF whose function remains uncertain. This CDR3 has 14 residues. V dropped 2 bases and J dropped 2 bases, with 6 bases sitting between them. As DNA, the CDR3 is TGCGCCAGCAGTCAACGTACTAACACCGGGGAGCTGTTTTTT. It yields the protein CASSQRTNTGELFF.

Comment on this clone: The sample carries other DNA sequences with the same CDR3. The chain carries TRBV7-9 and TRBJ2-2; D is possibly TRBD2 (6 bases). Germline V gene sequence: CDR1 SEHNR, CDR2 FQNEAQ (reference sequence). V gave up 1 base and J gave up 4 bases, with 7 bases separating them. This CDR3 is built from 14 residues. CDR3 protein: CASSLGGGTGELFF. The CDR3 nucleotides are TGTGCCAGCAGCTTAGGGGGAGGCACCGGGGAGCTGTTTTTT.

This chain joins TRBV29-1 and TRBJ2-3, with 8 bases lining up with TRBD2. After removal of 6 bases from V and 3 bases from J, the junction contained 8 bases not matched to a gene. Germline V gene sequence: CDR1 SQVTM, CDR2 ANQGSEA. This CDR3 has 14 residues. The CDR3 here is CSVNSGTMTDTQYF. CDR3 bases: TGCAGCGTGAATAGCGGGACAATGACAGATACGCAGTATTTT.

Worth noting for this clone: In the same sample, other DNA sequences code for this CDR3. The chain combines TRBV5-4 with TRBJ1-5, with 9 nucleotides matching TRBD1. Unmatched junction bases numbered 2, after V lost 4 bases and J lost 6 bases. This CDR3 has 13 amino acids. CDR1 and CDR2 from the germline V gene are SGHNT and YYREEE (reference sequence). CDR3 loop: CASSPGQGQPQHF. The DNA for the CDR3 is TGTGCCAGCAGCCCGGGACAGGGTCAGCCCCAGCATTTT. Using reference TRBV5-4 and TRBJ1-5 for the parts outside the CDR3, the full variable domain is ETGVTQSPTHLIKTRGQQVTLRCSSQSGHNTVSWYQQALGQGPQFIFQYYREEENGRGNFPPRFSGLQFPNYSSELNVNALELDDSALYLCASSPGQGQPQHFGDGTRLSIL.